This T cell receptor beta chain was captured in a study of cytomegalovirus exposure and HLA in healthy donors. In the study overall: The early release's HLA-typed donors yielded approximately 82 million unique TCRs. General study findings and limits: Rarity held for most TCR sequences, but there were some public TCRs that occurred in many donors.

V lost 2 bases to trimming and J lost 8 bases; unmatched junction nucleotides: 7. The CDR3 contains 15 residues. Germline-derived CDR1 and CDR2 are SEHNR and FQNEAQ (reference sequence). Amplification used 60 Vbeta primers and 13 Jbeta primers. The assay was immunoSEQ multiplex PCR, and TCRdb's table has in-frame clones only and misses some. The sample gives about 150,000 clones, roughly 78% of which show up once; about 3.9% is in the top ten. With respect to this clone: The antigen remains undetermined.

The receptor was isolated from a man aged 50 to 59 in good health and CMV-seropositive. Sample: PBMCs. The chain is built from TRBV7-9 and TRBJ1-1; 11 bases line up with TRBD1. This CDR3 reads CASSLRTGGLREAFF. The DNA for the CDR3 is TGTGCCAGCAGCTTAAGGACAGGGGGCCTCCGGGAAGCTTTCTTT.